One and the same sample provided the 5 T cell receptor beta chains below, sequenced in a study of CD8+ T cells in alopecia areata. RNA extraction and reverse transcription yielded cDNA as sequencing template. Sequenced by immunoSEQ multiplex PCR; TCRdb stores in-frame clones only, minus some. The sample shows 150,000 to 200,000 clones, less than 65% of them seen only once. The treatment is: oral pan-JAK inhibitor, 5-10 mg twice daily. The starting material was CD4+ T cells sorted from blood, obtained at week 24, from a patient treated with tofacitinib. Receptors were obtained from a human donor with alopecia areata.

This chain connects TRBV30 to TRBJ1-2; D not certain. The germline CDR1 and CDR2 sequences are GTSNPN and SVGIG (reference sequence). The CDR3 length is 14 residues. V was pared by 6 bases and J by 6 bases, with 20 bases between. CDR3 region: CACTPGEGRDGYTF. In nucleotides, the CDR3 is TGTGCCTGTACCCCTGGAGAGGGCCGGGATGGCTACACCTTC.

V is TRBV7-6 and J is TRBJ2-3, with 7 bases fitting TRBD2. Trimming took 4 bases from V and 8 from J; bases not matched to a gene: 6. The CDR3 totals 13 residues. CDR1 is SGHVS and CDR2 is FNYEAQ in the germline V gene. This chain's CDR3 is CASSSPGLVTQYF. DNA of the CDR3: TGTGCCAGCAGCTCCCCAGGACTAGTTACGCAGTATTTT.

This clone was counted a single time. The chain carries TRBV29-1 and TRBJ1-2; D unclear. V shed 3 bases and J shed 7 bases, with 0 bases lying between them. The CDR3 is made up of 8 amino acids. From germline, CDR1 is SQVTM and CDR2 ANQGSEA. The CDR3 DNA sequence: TGCAGCGTTGATGGCTACACCTTC. Protein product: CSVDGYTF.

The chain links TRBV2 to TRBJ1-1; no clear D. Germline loops: CDR1 SNHLY, CDR2 FYNNEI. V was trimmed by 2 bases and J by 0 bases, leaving 10 bases between them. This CDR3 has 15 residues. CDR3 loop: CASSETAGMNTEAFF. For the CDR3, the DNA is TGTGCCAGCAGTGAAACCGCGGGGATGAACACTGAAGCTTTCTTT. Combining the CDR3 with reference TRBV2 and TRBJ1-1 gives the whole variable domain EPEVTQTPSHQVTQMGQEVILRCVPISNHLYFYWYRQILGQKVEFLVSFYNNEISEKSEIFDDQFSVERPDGSNFTLKIRSTKLEDSAMYFCASSETAGMNTEAFFGQGTRLTVV.

This clone showed up many times. The rearrangement joins TRBV9 to TRBJ2-1; no clear D. The CDR3 has 15 amino acids. The germline gives CDR1 SGDLS, CDR2 YYNGEE. V dropped 4 bases and J dropped 5 bases, with 16 bases sitting between them. The chain's CDR3 is CASSSRALINNEQFF. The CDR3 DNA follows: TGTGCCAGCAGCTCCCGGGCCTTAATCAACAATGAGCAGTTCTTC.